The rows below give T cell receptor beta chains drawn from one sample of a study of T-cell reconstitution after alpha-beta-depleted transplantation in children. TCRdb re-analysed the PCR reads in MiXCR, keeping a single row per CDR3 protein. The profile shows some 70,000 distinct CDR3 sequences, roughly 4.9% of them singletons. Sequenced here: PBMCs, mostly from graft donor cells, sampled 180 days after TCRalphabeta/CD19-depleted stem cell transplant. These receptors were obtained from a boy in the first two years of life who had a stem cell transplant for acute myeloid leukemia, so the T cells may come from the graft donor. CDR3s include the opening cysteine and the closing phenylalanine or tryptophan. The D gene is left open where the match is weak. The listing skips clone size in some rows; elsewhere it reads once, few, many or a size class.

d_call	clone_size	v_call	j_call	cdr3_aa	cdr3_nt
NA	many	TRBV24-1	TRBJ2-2	CATSDFSRGPGELFF	TGTGCCACCAGTGATTTCTCTCGGGGGCCCGGGGAGCTGTTTTTT
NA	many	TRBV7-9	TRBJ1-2	CASVLLEGTSIGYTF	TGTGCCAGCGTACTCCTGGAGGGGACATCTATCGGCTACACCTTC
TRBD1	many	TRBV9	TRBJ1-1	CASSLKTGGTEAFF	TGTGCCAGCAGCCTGAAAACAGGGGGCACTGAAGCTTTCTTT
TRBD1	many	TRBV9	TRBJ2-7	CASSVRTGGQQYF	TGTGCCAGCAGCGTGAGGACAGGGGGCCAGCAGTACTTC
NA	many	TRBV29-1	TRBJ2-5	CSVERVIGGETQYF	TGCAGCGTTGAAAGAGTAATTGGGGGGGAGACCCAGTACTTC
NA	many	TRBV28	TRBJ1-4	CASVPDRFNEKLFF	TGTGCCAGCGTCCCGGACAGATTTAATGAAAAACTGTTTTTT
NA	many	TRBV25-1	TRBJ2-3	CASSDGVWADTQYF	TGTGCCAGCAGTGACGGGGTTTGGGCAGATACGCAGTATTTT
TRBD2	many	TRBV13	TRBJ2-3	CASSSSGGPSTDTQYF	TGTGCCAGCAGCTCCAGCGGGGGGCCTAGCACAGATACGCAGTATTTT
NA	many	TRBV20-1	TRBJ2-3	CSAHTLGAKDTQYF	TGCAGTGCTCACACTCTGGGGGCCAAAGATACGCAGTATTTT
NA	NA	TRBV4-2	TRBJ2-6	CAISPGLGSNVLTF	TGTGCCATCAGCCCTGGGCTCGGGTCCAACGTCCTGACTTTC
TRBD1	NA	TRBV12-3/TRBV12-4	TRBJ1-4	CASSLHRGPNEKLFF	TGTGCCAGCAGTTTGCACAGGGGCCCTAATGAAAAACTGTTTTTT
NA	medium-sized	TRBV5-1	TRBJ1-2	CASSVDNNYGYTF	TGCGCCAGCAGCGTGGACAATAACTATGGCTACACCTTC
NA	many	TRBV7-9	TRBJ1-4	CASSLAVWRTNEKLFF	TGTGCCAGCAGCTTAGCAGTGTGGAGAACTAATGAAAAACTGTTTTTT
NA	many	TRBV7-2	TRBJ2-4	CASRLNPQGGRKYF	TGTGCCAGCAGGTTAAACCCCCAGGGGGGAAGAAAGTACTTC
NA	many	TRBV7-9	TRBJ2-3	CASSLMDSTDTQYF	TGTGCCAGCAGCCTCATGGACTCCACAGATACGCAGTATTTT
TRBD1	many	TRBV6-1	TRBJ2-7	CASQRDRAYEQYF	TGTGCCAGTCAACGGGACAGGGCCTACGAGCAGTACTTC
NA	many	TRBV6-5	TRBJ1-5	CASSYSKRADGNQPQHF	TGTGCCAGCAGTTACTCGAAGAGGGCAGACGGCAATCAGCCCCAGCATTTT
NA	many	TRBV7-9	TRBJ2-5	CASSHDYRSRETQYF	TGTGCCAGCAGCCACGACTACCGTTCCAGAGAGACCCAGTACTTC
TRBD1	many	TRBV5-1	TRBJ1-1	CASSLRQGVANTEAFF	TGCGCCAGCAGCCTACGACAGGGGGTGGCGAACACTGAAGCTTTCTTT
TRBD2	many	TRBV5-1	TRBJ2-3	CASSLGAGGPADTQYF	TGCGCCAGCAGCTTGGGAGCGGGGGGGCCCGCAGATACGCAGTATTTT
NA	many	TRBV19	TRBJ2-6	CASSPGPSRANVLTF	TGTGCCAGTAGCCCCGGCCCCTCTAGGGCCAACGTCCTGACTTTC
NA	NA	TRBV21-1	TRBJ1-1	CASRLRRQPEAFF	TGTGCCAGCAGATTGAGGCGACAGCCTGAAGCTTTCTTT
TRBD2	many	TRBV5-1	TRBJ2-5	CASTRTSGGAQETQYF	TGCGCCAGCACCCGGACTAGCGGGGGAGCCCAAGAGACCCAGTACTTC
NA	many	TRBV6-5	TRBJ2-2	CASTDRGALRTGELFF	TGTGCCAGCACCGACCGAGGGGCCCTACGGACCGGGGAGCTGTTTTTT
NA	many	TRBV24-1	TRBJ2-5	CATSDLQSQEQETQYF	TGTGCCACCAGTGATTTGCAATCGCAGGAACAAGAGACCCAGTACTTC
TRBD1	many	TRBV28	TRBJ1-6	CASSVDRGSPLHF	TGTGCCAGCAGTGTTGACAGGGGCTCACCCCTCCACTTT
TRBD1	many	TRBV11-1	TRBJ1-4	CASSSPTGLGKKLFF	TGTGCCAGCAGCTCGCCGACAGGGTTGGGGAAAAAACTGTTTTTT
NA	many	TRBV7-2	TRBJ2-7	CASSLFLGEEQYF	TGTGCCAGCAGCCTCTTTTTGGGCGAAGAGCAGTACTTC
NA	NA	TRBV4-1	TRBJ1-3	CASSLSRGTGNTIYF	TGCGCCAGCAGCCTAAGCAGGGGAACTGGAAACACCATATATTTT